This T cell receptor beta chain is from a study of patients and donors after allogeneic stem cell transplantation (dated by TCRdb to the early 2020s). Regarding this clonotype: No antigen is known for it. Within one base of it there is no much larger clone, and no base qualities were kept.

V is clipped by 0 bases and J by 2 bases, and the sequence between their germline boundaries is 10 bases long. CDR1 and CDR2, per the germline V gene, are SQVTM and ANQGSEA. The CDR3 has 14 amino acids, counting the end cysteine and phenylalanine. Of all the DNA, just the CDR3 is kept, 42 bases in frame from base 1. Libraries were built with RT-PCR. The instrument was a NextSeq 550. TCRdb trimmed public reads at Q25 via fastp, called clones via MiXCR and kept in-frame beta chains. Entries are consolidated by CDR3 protein sequence, retaining the most common genes and DNA. This sample has hundreds of thousands of distinct CDR3 sequences in its table, and about 14% of those were observed once. Around a tenth of the sample goes to the ten largest clones.

The origin of this receptor is a human donor who was either an allogeneic HSCT recipient or a stem cell or donor lymphocyte infusion donor (not recorded which). It is not recorded whose cells these are; they may come from a transplant donor. Sequences were obtained from blood, either unsorted or a sorted T cell fraction (not recorded which). In this chain, TRBV29-1 is recombined with TRBJ1-2; TRBD1 might be the D gene, on 5 matching bases. Here the CDR3 is given as CSVEDFTGNYGYTF. The bases are TGCAGCGTTGAAGATTTTACAGGAAACTATGGCTACACCTTC.